This T cell receptor beta chain was captured in a study of Ad26.COV2.S vaccination and SARS-CoV-2 variants. Sequencing used immunoSEQ multiplex PCR; TCRdb keeps in-frame clones, though not all of them. Of around 300,000 clones listed, around 88% are singletons. Sample treatment: approximately 18 received Ad26.COV2.S at low or high dose, single or two shots; a few received placebo; per-sample allocation not given. The samples were gathered on day 63 after the first injection of vaccine or placebo. The sample came from a Boston adult aged 18-55 years. V shed 6 bases, J shed 5 bases, and the junction held 5 bases outside the gene matches. Germline CDR1 and CDR2: ENHRY and SYGVKD. The CDR3 extends over 14 amino acids. Points from the study as a whole: Analytic work on TCR breadth and depth might have understated the full extent of total T cell responses.

Turning to this clone: The target antigen is unknown.

This sequence was found in a person between 18 and 60 years old who received the Ad26.COV2.S COVID-19 vaccine or a placebo. The V and J genes are TRBV10-3 and TRBJ2-3; 10 nucleotides line up with TRBD1. The specimen comprised peripheral blood, sampled in a trial of Ad26.COV2.S vaccine versus placebo. The CDR3 is CAIRDGTGVDTQYF. CDR3 in DNA: TGTGCCATCAGGGACGGGACAGGGGTAGATACGCAGTATTTT.